One sample yielded the 20 T cell receptor beta chains listed below, sequenced in a study of T cells in Graves' hyperthyroidism and ophthalmopathy. Authors of the study amplified TCR beta CDR3 regions from RNA transcripts. When the TCR CDR3 underwent first-round RT-PCR, the HTBI primer set was used. TCRdb re-analysed the multiplex PCR reads in MiXCR, keeping a single row per CDR3 protein. The top ten clones hold around two fifths of a sample with roughly 110,000 distinct CDR3 sequences, 15% to 20% of them seen once. Sample: blood. The receptors were sampled from a woman aged 50 to 65 with Graves' hyperthyroidism.

This clonotype was recorded many times. The chain has TRBV5-1 and TRBJ2-2; 10 bases are shared with TRBD2. The CDR3 consists of 18 residues. Germline V gene lookup returns CDR1 SGHRS and CDR2 YFSETQ. V lost 0 bases, J lost 1 base, and 6 bases stayed unmatched. The CDR3 nucleotides read TGCGCCAGCAGCTTGGGGATACTAGCGGGATTGAACACCGGGGAGCTGTTTTTT. Translating it yields CASSLGILAGLNTGELFF.

This clonotype has at least ten counts. V gene TRBV4-1 combines with J gene TRBJ1-4; 8 positions agree with TRBD1. This CDR3 is 15 amino acids long. Germline V lookup: CDR1 MGHRA, CDR2 YSYEKL. The J segment lost 6 bases and the V segment lost 0 bases, leaving 3 bases of the junction unmatched. The CDR3 protein is CASSQDLGQDEKLFF. The CDR3 coding sequence is TGCGCCAGCAGCCAAGATCTGGGACAGGATGAAAAACTGTTTTTT.

The chain couples TRBV20-1 to TRBJ1-3; 9 bases are a match to TRBD1. Germline trimming cut 0 bases from V and 2 bases from J; bases unmatched to any gene: 5. CDR1 DFQATT and CDR2 SNEGSKA come from the germline V gene (reference sequence). The CDR3 consists of 16 residues. The CDR3 sequence is CSARDLDRGTGNTIYF. The CDR3, as DNA: TGCAGTGCTAGAGATCTTGACAGGGGGACTGGAAACACCATATATTTT.

This clonotype is judged medium-sized. The chain employs TRBV18 and TRBJ2-5; 12 bases match TRBD2. Germline CDR1 reads KGHSH; CDR2 reads LQKENI. The CDR3 consists of 14 residues. V shed 10 bases, J shed 3 bases, and the junction held 6 bases outside the gene matches. DNA for the CDR3: TGTGCCACCACCCGACTAGCGGGAGAAGAGACCCAGTACTTC. It yields the protein CATTRLAGEETQYF.

This clonotype was recorded at least ten times. The CDR3 bases are TGCGCCAGCAGCTTGATCGGGAGTGAGCAGTTCTTC. Protein sequence: CASSLIGSEQFF. This chain links TRBV5-1 with TRBJ2-1; perhaps TRBD2 as D (6 bases). The CDR3 runs to 12 residues. The germline gives CDR1 SGHRS, CDR2 YFSETQ. V gave up 1 base and J gave up 9 bases, with 8 bases separating them.

This chain joins TRBV7-9 and TRBJ1-5, with unresolved D. Trimming removed 5 bases from V and 2 bases from J, with 22 bases in between. The CDR3 runs 18 residues. The V gene's germline CDR1 is SEHNR and CDR2 FQNEAQ (reference sequence). CDR3 nucleotides: TGTGCCAGCAGCGGGTCGGGCCCCGGTGCAATCGGCAATCAGCCCCAGCATTTT. Translating gives CASSGSGPGAIGNQPQHF.

This clonotype was seen a handful of times. V and J are TRBV19 and TRBJ2-7; TRBD2 matches 11 bases. The J segment lost 3 bases and the V segment lost 6 bases, leaving 1 base of the junction unmatched. The CDR3 loop spans 13 amino acids. The germline V gene encodes CDR1 LNHDA and CDR2 SQIVND (reference sequence). CDR3 coding DNA: TGTGCCAGTAGGACTAGCGGGGACTACGAGCAGTACTTC. This codes for CASRTSGDYEQYF.

This clonotype showed up just a few times. The CDR3, as DNA: TGTGCCAGCAGACATCTGTTCGGCAGTAACTCGTATAATTCACCCCTCCACTTT. The encoded protein is CASRHLFGSNSYNSPLHF. The J gene is TRBJ1-6, the V gene TRBV11-2; D is unclear. The CDR3 loop spans 18 amino acids. The V and J ends lost 6 bases and 4 bases respectively, with 22 bases between them. The germline V gene has CDR1 SGHAT and CDR2 FQNNGV. Full variable domain (missing parts from reference TRBV11-2 and TRBJ1-6): EAGVAQSPRYKIIEKRQSVAFWCNPISGHATLYWYQQILGQGPKLLIQFQNNGVVDDSQLPKDRFSAERLKGVDSTLKIQPAKLEDSAVYLCASRHLFGSNSYNSPLHFGNGTRLTVT.

This clonotype was counted a few times. J is TRBJ2-7 and V is TRBV7-2; no definite D call. The CDR3 has 14 residues. Germline loops: CDR1 SGHTA, CDR2 FQGNSA. V was clipped by 2 bases and J by 1 base, with 9 bases between them. This CDR3 reads CASSLSRESYEQYF. In nucleotides, the CDR3 is TGTGCCAGCAGCTTAAGCCGCGAATCCTACGAGCAGTACTTC.

The sample holds many counts of this clonotype. The rearrangement joins TRBV30 to TRBJ1-2; D unresolved. Germline-derived CDR1 and CDR2 are GTSNPN and SVGIG (reference sequence). V lost 2 bases and J lost 4, with 11 bases in between. The CDR3 contains 13 residues. This CDR3 reads CAWSTGLLYGYTF. DNA of the CDR3: TGTGCCTGGAGTACGGGTCTCCTCTATGGCTACACCTTC.

This clonotype was detected once. The chain uses TRBV12-3 or TRBV12-4 and TRBJ2-5; 9 bases line up with TRBD2. The V segment lost 8 bases and the J segment 1 base; nucleotides outside the gene matches: 5. The CDR3 extends over 14 amino acids. The CDR3, as DNA: TGTGCCAGCCAGACTAGCGGAATCCAAGAGACCCAGTACTTC. Translation: CASQTSGIQETQYF.

This clonotype was detected ten times or more. This rearrangement joins TRBV5-1 to TRBJ2-1; 7 nucleotides agree with TRBD2. The V gene end was trimmed by 4 bases and the J gene end by 0 bases; junction bases not matched to a gene: 4. Germline CDR1 and CDR2: SGHRS and YFSETQ. The CDR3 consists of 15 residues. Here the CDR3 DNA reads TGCGCCAGCAGCGGGGGGGGGAGCTCCTACAATGAGCAGTTCTTC. It encodes CASSGGGSSYNEQFF.

This clonotype was recorded many times. This chain uses TRBV6-1 with TRBJ2-3, with 11 positions matching TRBD2. Trimming cost V 5 bases and J 3 bases; bases outside gene matches: 4. The CDR3 loop spans 15 amino acids. The germline gives CDR1 MNHNS, CDR2 SASEGT. CDR3 sequence reads: CASSKLAGETDTQYF. Written as DNA, the CDR3 is TGTGCCAGCAGTAAACTAGCGGGAGAAACAGATACGCAGTATTTT.

In this sample, this clonotype turned up many times. CDR3 sequence (DNA): TGTGCCAGCAGTTCGACACTCCTAGCGGGAGTTAGCTCCTACGAGCAGTACGTC. It codes for CASSSTLLAGVSSYEQYV. The chain joins TRBV28 to TRBJ2-7, with TRBD2 matching over 10 bases. CDR3 length: 18 residues. Germline CDR1 reads MDHEN; CDR2 reads SYDVKM. V dropped 4 bases and J dropped 0; count of bases not matched to a gene: 12.

The table lists this clonotype with many counts. V usage is TRBV12-3 or TRBV12-4 and J usage is TRBJ1-2; TRBD1 matches at 12 bases. The CDR3 loop spans 16 amino acids. V lost 3 bases, J lost 8 bases, and 10 bases stayed unmatched. DNA for the CDR3: TGTGCCAGCAGTTTCTTATCGGGACAGGGGGCGAAAGGCTACACCTTC. Encoded protein: CASSFLSGQGAKGYTF.

This clonotype has only a few counts. J is TRBJ2-3 and V is TRBV20-1; the D is unclear. The CDR3 has 18 amino acids. Trimming removed 8 bases from V and 9 bases from J, with 36 bases in between. Germline CDR1 DFQATT, CDR2 SNEGSKA (reference sequence). CDR3 DNA sequence: TGCAGTTCTACCGGCACCTACTCCCCAGCTAGGGCCAGAGTAACGCAGTATTTT. Translation: CSSTGTYSPARARVTQYF.

This chain links TRBV30 with TRBJ2-5; the match to TRBD2 covers 8 bases. The ends lost 2 bases at V and 5 bases at J; junction bases unmatched: 7. CDR1 and CDR2 from the germline V gene are GTSNPN and SVGIG (reference sequence). The CDR3 covers 14 residues. The CDR3 DNA reads TGTGCCTGGAGTCAAACAAGACTAGCGGAGACCCAGTACTTC. The encoded protein is CAWSQTRLAETQYF.

This clonotype has a count of ten or more. The chain carries TRBV11-1 and TRBJ2-7; D is unclear. V was clipped by 7 bases and J by 9 bases, with 19 bases between them. From germline, CDR1 is SGHAT and CDR2 FQDESV (reference sequence). The CDR3 sequence is 13 residues long. CDR3 amino acids: CASKGGSSARQYV. For the CDR3, the DNA is TGTGCCAGCAAAGGTGGTTCCTCTGCGAGGCAGTACGTC.

This clonotype was counted many times. The V call is TRBV5-1, the J call TRBJ1-4; D might be TRBD1 (5 bases). The V gene lost 4 bases and the J gene lost 3 bases, with 7 bases spanning the gap. CDR3 length equals 13 residues. In germline, CDR1 is SGHRS, CDR2 YFSETQ. CDR3 in DNA: TGCGCCAGCAGCACGGGGCCTAATGAAAAACTGTTTTTT. Its protein is CASSTGPNEKLFF.

This clonotype was counted at least ten times. The gene calls are TRBV6-1 and TRBJ1-2, with 10 bases that match TRBD1. This CDR3 contains 14 residues. V trimming: 6 bases; J trimming: 4 bases; junction bases outside the gene matches: 5. Germline assignment: CDR1 MNHNS and CDR2 SASEGT. This chain's CDR3 is CASRTGQGTYGYTF. The DNA for the CDR3 is TGTGCCAGCAGGACGGGACAGGGGACCTATGGCTACACCTTC.